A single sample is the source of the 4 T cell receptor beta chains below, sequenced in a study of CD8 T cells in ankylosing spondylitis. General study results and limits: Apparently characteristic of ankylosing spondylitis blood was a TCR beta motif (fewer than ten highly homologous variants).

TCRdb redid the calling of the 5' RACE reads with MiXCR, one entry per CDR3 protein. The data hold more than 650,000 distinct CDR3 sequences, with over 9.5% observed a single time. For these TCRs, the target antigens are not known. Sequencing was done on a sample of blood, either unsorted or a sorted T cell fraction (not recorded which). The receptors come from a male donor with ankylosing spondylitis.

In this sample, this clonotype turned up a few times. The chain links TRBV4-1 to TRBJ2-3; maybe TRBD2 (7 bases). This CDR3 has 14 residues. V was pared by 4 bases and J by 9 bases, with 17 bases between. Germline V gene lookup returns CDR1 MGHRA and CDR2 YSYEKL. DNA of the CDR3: TGCGCCAGCAGCCGCTTACTACAGGGAGGGACGCAGTATTTT. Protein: CASSRLLQGGTQYF.

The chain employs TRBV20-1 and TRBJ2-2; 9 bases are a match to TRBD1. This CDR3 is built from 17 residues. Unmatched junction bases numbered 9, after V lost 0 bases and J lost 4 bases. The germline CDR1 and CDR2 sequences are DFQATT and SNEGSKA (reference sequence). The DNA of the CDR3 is TGCAGTGCTAGAGATCTGTGGGGACAGGGAGCCACCGGGGAGCTGTTTTTT. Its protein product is CSARDLWGQGATGELFF.

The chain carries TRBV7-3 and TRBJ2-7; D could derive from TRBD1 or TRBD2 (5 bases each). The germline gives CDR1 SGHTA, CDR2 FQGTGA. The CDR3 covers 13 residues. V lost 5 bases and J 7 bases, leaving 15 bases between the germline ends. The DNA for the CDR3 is TGTGCCAGCAGCCTAGGGGTGGAGCGGGAGCAGTACTTC. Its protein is CASSLGVEREQYF.

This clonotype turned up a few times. The CDR3: CAIEPYPGAGVGNEQFF. CDR3 nucleotide sequence: TGTGCCATCGAGCCTTACCCTGGAGCGGGAGTGGGTAATGAGCAGTTCTTC. The genes are TRBV6-2 or TRBV6-3 and TRBJ2-1; 8 nucleotides line up with TRBD2. The germline V gene encodes CDR1 MNHEY and CDR2 SVGEGT. J gave up 7 bases and V 10 bases, and 21 bases lay outside the gene matches. The CDR3 spans 17 residues.